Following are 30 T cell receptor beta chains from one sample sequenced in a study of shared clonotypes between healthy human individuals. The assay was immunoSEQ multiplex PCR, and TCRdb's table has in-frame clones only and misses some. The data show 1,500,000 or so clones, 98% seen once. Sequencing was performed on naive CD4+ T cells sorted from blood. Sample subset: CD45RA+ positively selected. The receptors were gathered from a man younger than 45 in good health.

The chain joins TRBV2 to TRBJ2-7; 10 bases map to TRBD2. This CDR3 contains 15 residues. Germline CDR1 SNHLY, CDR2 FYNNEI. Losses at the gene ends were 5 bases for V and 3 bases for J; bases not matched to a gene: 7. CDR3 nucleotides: TGTGCCAGCAGTACGGGACTAGCGAAGCTCTACGAGCAGTACTTC. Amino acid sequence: CASSTGLAKLYEQYF.

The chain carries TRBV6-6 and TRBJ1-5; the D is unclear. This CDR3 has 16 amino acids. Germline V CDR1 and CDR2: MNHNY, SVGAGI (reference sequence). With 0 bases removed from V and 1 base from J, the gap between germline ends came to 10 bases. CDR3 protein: CASSYSGMGSNQPQHF. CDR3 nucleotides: TGTGCCAGCAGTTACTCTGGTATGGGGAGCAATCAGCCCCAGCATTTT.

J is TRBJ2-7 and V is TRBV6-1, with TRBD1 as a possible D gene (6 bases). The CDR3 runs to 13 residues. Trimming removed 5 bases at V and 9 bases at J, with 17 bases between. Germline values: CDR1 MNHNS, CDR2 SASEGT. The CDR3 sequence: CASSTLGATWQYF. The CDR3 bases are TGTGCCAGCAGTACACTGGGGGCAACGTGGCAGTACTTC.

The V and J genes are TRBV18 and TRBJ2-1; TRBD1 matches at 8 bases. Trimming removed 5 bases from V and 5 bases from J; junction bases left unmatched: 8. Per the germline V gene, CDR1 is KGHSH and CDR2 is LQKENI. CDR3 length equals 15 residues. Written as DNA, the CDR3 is TGTGCCAGCTCAGGCACCGGGACAGGCGACAATGAGCAGTTCTTC. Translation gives CASSGTGTGDNEQFF.

The CDR3 DNA is TGTGCCAGCAGCCTAGGTTACACCGGGGAGCTGTTTTTT. Translated: CASSLGYTGELFF. The V gene is TRBV7-8, the J gene TRBJ2-2; no clear D gene. Germline CDR1 SGHVS, CDR2 FQNEAQ. Trimming pared 5 bases from V and 3 bases from J, leaving 7 bases between. The CDR3 is made up of 13 amino acids.

Written as DNA, the CDR3 is TGTGCCAGCAGCTTGAGGGTGTGGGACAGAAGAATTCAAGAGACCCAGTACTTC. It is translated as CASSLRVWDRRIQETQYF. The J gene is TRBJ2-5, the V gene TRBV5-5, with 7 bases identical to TRBD1. With 1 base clipped from V and 2 bases from J, the junction kept 14 bases outside the gene matches. The CDR3 is made up of 18 amino acids. Germline values: CDR1 SGHKS, CDR2 YYEKEE (reference sequence).

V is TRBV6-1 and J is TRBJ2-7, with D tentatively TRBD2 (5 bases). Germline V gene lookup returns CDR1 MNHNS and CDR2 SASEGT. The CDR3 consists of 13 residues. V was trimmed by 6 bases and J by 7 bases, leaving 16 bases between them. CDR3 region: CASRKDLRGEQYF. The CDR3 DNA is TGTGCCAGCAGGAAGGACCTTCGGGGAGAGCAGTACTTC.

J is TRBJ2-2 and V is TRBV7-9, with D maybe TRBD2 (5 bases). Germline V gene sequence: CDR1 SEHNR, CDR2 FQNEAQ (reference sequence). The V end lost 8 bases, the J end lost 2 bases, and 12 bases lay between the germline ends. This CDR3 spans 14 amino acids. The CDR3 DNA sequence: TGTGCCAGCGGTGAGCGGCAAAACACCGGGGAGCTGTTTTTT. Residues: CASGERQNTGELFF.

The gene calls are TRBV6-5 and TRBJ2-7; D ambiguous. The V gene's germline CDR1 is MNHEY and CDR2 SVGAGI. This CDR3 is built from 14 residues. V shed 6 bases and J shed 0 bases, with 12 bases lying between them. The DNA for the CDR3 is TGTGCCAGCAGACCATGGGGAAGCTCCTACGAGCAGTACTTC. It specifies CASRPWGSSYEQYF.

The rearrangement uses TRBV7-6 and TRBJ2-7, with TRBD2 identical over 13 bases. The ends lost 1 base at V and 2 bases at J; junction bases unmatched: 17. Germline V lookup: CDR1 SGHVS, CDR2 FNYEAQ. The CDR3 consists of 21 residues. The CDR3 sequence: CASSLGAGVGMGTSGTYEQYF. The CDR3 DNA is TGTGCCAGCAGCTTAGGGGCCGGGGTCGGAATGGGGACTAGCGGGACCTACGAGCAGTACTTC.

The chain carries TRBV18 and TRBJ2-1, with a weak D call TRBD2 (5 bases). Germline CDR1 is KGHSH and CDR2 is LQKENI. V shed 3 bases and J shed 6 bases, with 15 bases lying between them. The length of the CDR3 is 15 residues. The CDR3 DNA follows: TGTGCCAGCTCACCGACACGGACTCCCAGCAATGAGCAGTTCTTC. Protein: CASSPTRTPSNEQFF.

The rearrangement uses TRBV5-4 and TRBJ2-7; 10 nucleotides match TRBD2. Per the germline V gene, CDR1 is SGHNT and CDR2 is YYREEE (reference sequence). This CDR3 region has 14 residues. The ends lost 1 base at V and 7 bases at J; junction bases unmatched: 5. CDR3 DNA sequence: TGTGCCAGCAGCTTGCCTAGCGGGAGTGGTGAGCAGTACTTC. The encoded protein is CASSLPSGSGEQYF. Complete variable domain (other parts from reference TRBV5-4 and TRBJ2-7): ETGVTQSPTHLIKTRGQQVTLRCSSQSGHNTVSWYQQALGQGPQFIFQYYREEENGRGNFPPRFSGLQFPNYSSELNVNALELDDSALYLCASSLPSGSGEQYFGPGTRLTVT.

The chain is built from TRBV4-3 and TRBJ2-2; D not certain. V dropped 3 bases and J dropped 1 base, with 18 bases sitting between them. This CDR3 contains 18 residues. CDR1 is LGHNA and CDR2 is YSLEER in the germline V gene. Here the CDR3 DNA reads TGCGCCAGCAGCCACCAAAAAGGTTGGCCCATGAACACCGGGGAGCTGTTTTTT. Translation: CASSHQKGWPMNTGELFF.

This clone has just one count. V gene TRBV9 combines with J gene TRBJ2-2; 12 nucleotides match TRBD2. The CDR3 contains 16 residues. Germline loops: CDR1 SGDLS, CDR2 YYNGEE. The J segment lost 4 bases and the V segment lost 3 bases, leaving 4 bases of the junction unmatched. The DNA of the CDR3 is TGTGCCAGCAGCGCGTCTAGCGGGAGGGGCACCGGGGAGCTGTTTTTT. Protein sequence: CASSASSGRGTGELFF.

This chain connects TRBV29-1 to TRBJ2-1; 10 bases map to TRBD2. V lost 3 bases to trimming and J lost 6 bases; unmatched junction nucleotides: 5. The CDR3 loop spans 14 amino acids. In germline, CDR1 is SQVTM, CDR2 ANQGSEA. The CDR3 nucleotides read TGCAGCGTTGATCTTGCTAGCGGGAGCAATGAGCAGTTCTTC. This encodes CSVDLASGSNEQFF.

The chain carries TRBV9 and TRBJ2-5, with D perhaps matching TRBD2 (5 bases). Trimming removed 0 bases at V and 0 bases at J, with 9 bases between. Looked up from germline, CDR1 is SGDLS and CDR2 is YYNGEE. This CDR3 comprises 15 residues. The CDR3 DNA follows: TGTGCCAGCAGCGTAGCCCCCGGGGACCAAGAGACCCAGTACTTC. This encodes CASSVAPGDQETQYF.

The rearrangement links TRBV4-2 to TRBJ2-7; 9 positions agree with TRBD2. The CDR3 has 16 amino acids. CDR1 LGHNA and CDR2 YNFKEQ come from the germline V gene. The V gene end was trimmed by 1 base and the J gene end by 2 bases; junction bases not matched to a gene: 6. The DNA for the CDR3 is TGTGCCAGCAGCCAAGGGGGGCCTAGCGGGGCCTACGAGCAGTACTTC. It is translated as CASSQGGPSGAYEQYF.

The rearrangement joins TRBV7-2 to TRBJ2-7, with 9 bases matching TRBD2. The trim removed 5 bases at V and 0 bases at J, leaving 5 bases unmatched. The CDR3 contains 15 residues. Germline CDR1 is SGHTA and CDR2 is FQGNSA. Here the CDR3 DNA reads TGTGCCAGCAGCCGACGACTAGCGGACTCCTACGAGCAGTACTTC. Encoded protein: CASSRRLADSYEQYF.

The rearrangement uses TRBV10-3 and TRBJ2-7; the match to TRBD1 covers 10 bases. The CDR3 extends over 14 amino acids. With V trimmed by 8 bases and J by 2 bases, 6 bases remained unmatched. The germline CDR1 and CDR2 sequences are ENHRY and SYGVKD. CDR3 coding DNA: TGTGCCATCTTAGGGGACAGGGGCCCCTACGAGCAGTACTTC. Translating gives CAILGDRGPYEQYF.

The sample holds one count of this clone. CDR3 region: CASSLAGGTGSGYTF. CDR3 sequence (DNA): TGTGCCAGCAGCTTAGCTGGCGGGACAGGGTCCGGCTACACCTTC. The chain has TRBV7-9 and TRBJ1-2; 9 bases fit TRBD1. V shed 0 bases, J shed 8 bases, and the junction held 7 bases outside the gene matches. Germline CDR1 reads SEHNR; CDR2 reads FQNEAQ (reference sequence). CDR3 length: 15 amino acids.

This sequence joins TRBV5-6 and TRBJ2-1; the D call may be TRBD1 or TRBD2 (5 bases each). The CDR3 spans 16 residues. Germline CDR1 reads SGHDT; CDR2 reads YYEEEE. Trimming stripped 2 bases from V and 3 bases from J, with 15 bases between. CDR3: CASSLRLGRIYNEQFF. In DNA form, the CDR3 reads TGTGCCAGCAGCTTACGCCTGGGACGGATCTACAATGAGCAGTTCTTC.

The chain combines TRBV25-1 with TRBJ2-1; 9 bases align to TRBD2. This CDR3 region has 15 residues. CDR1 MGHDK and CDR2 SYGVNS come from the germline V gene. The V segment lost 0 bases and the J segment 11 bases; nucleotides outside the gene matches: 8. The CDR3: CASSEYAASGEKQFF. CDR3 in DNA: TGTGCCAGCAGTGAATATGCGGCTAGCGGGGAGAAGCAGTTCTTC. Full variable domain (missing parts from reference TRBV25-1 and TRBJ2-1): EADIYQTPRYLVIGTGKKITLECSQTMGHDKMYWYQQDPGMELHLIHYSYGVNSTEKGDLSSESTVSRIRTEHFPLTLESARPSHTSQYLCASSEYAASGEKQFFGPGTRLTVL.

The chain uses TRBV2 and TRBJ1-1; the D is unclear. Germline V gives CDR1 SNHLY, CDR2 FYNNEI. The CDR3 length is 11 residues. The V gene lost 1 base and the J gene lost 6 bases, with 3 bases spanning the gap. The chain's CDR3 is CASSEEAEAFF. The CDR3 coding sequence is TGTGCCAGCAGTGAAGAGGCTGAAGCTTTCTTT. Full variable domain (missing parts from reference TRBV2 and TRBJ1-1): EPEVTQTPSHQVTQMGQEVILRCVPISNHLYFYWYRQILGQKVEFLVSFYNNEISEKSEIFDDQFSVERPDGSNFTLKIRSTKLEDSAMYFCASSEEAEAFFGQGTRLTVV.

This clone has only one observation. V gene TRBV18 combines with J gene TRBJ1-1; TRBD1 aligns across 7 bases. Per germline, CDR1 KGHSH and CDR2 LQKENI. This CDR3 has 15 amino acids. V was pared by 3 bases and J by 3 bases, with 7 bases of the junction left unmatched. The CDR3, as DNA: TGTGCCAGCTCACCCGGTATGCAGGGGGACACTGAAGCTTTCTTT. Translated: CASSPGMQGDTEAFF.

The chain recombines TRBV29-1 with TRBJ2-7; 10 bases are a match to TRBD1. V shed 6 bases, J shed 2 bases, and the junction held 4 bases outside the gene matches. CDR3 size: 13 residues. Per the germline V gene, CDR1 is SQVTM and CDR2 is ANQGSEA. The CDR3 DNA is TGCAGCGTGGACAGGGGGAGACCCTACGAGCAGTACTTC. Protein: CSVDRGRPYEQYF.

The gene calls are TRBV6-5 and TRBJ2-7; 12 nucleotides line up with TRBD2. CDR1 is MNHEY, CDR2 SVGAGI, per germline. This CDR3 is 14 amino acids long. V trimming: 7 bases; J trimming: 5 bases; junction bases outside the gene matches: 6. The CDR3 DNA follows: TGTGCCAGCACCCTAGCGGGAGGGTTTAACGAGCAGTACTTC. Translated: CASTLAGGFNEQYF.

CDR3 DNA sequence: TGTGCCAGCAGTTACTCGGAGGGAAGCACAGATACGCAGTATTTT. This encodes CASSYSEGSTDTQYF. This chain connects TRBV6-5 to TRBJ2-3, with D possibly being TRBD2 (6 bases). The CDR3 is made up of 15 amino acids. Germline assignment: CDR1 MNHEY and CDR2 SVGAGI. V was clipped by 0 bases and J by 0 bases, with 7 bases between them.

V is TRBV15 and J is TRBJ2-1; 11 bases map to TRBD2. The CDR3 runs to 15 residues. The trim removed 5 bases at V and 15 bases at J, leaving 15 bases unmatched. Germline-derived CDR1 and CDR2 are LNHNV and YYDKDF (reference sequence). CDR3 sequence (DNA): TGTGCCACCAGCGAACCCCTGACTAGCGGGATCCCCCGGTTCTTC. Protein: CATSEPLTSGIPRFF.

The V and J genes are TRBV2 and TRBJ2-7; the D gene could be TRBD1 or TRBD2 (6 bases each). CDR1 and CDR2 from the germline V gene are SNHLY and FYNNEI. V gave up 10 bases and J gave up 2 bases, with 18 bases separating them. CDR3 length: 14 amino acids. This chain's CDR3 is CATQTGGGPYEQYF. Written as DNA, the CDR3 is TGTGCCACCCAGACAGGAGGGGGACCCTACGAGCAGTACTTC.

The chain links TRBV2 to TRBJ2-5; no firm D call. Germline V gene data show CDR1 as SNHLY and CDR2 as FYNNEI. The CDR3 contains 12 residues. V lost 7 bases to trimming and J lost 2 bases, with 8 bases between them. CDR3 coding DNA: TGTGCCAGCAAGAGAACTCAAGAGACCCAGTACTTC. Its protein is CASKRTQETQYF.